Included here is one T cell receptor (beta chain) sequence, with context. No antigen is known for it. The V gene lost 4 bases and the J gene lost 2 bases, with 12 bases spanning the gap. This CDR3 has 14 amino acids. The germline CDR1 and CDR2 sequences are MDHEN and SYDVKM. The record originates from a study of T cell repertoires in cytomegalovirus infection. MiXCR, run by TCRdb on the reads, gives a single entry per CDR3 protein. The top ten clones hold roughly 13% of a sample with roughly 990,000 distinct CDR3 sequences, under 40% of them seen once. The chain recombines TRBV28 with TRBJ2-7; D possibly uses TRBD1 or TRBD2 (5 bases each). The starting material was cultured CD8+ T cells from PBMCs, obtained from culture after CMV antigen stimulation. The clonotype was recovered from a human donor in good health (CMV status not recorded). Some clones in this sample may be carry-over from other donors' samples. DNA of the CDR3: TGTGCCAGCAGTTCCCGGTGGGGGACCTACGAGCAGTACGTC. This codes for CASSSRWGTYEQYV.